This entry is about one T cell receptor beta chain. Its antigen is as yet unknown. Sequencing used immunoSEQ multiplex PCR; TCRdb keeps in-frame clones, though not all of them. The sample contains about 34,000 clones, around 80% of which appear only once. V shed 5 bases, J shed 7 bases, and the junction held 6 bases outside the gene matches. The CDR3 spans 15 residues. Germline V gene sequence: CDR1 SGHTA, CDR2 FQGTGA. The sample belongs to a study of T cells in narcolepsy. Study summary: Healthy controls were enrolled alongside patients with narcolepsy type 1 or type 2.

Regarding the study as a whole: HCRT-specific and TRIB2-specific autoreactive clonotypes appeared among same-patient CSF and blood CD4+ clonotypes. Some memory CD4+ repertoires had no autoreactive clone sequences.

The source of this sequence is a human donor with narcolepsy. The J gene is TRBJ2-1, the V gene TRBV7-3, with 12 positions matching TRBD1. Sequenced material: CD45RA- memory CD4+ T cells from PBMCs. CDR3 in amino acids: CASSPPGQGANEQFF. DNA of the CDR3: TGTGCCAGCAGCCCACCGGGACAGGGGGCGAATGAGCAGTTCTTC. The variable domain in full, completed from reference TRBV7-3 and TRBJ2-1, reads GAGVSQTPSNKVTEKGKYVELRCDPISGHTALYWYRQSLGQGPEFLIYFQGTGAADDSGLPNDRFFAVRPEGSVSTLKIQRTERGDSAVYLCASSPPGQGANEQFFGPGTRLTVL.